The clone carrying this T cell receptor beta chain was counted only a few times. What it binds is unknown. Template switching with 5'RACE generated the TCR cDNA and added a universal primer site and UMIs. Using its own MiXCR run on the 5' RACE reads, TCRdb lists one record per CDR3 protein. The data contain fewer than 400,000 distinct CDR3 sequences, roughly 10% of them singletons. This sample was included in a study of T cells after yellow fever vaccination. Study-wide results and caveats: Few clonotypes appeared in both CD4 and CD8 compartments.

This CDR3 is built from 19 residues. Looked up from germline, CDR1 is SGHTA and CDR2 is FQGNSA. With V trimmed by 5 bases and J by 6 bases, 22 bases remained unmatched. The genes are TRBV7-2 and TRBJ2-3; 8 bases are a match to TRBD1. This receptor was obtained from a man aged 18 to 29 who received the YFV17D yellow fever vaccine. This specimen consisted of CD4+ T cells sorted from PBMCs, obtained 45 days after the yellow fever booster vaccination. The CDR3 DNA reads TGTGCCAGCAGCCTTGGGGACCGCAGGGGGCGAGGAGGGGTGGATACGCAGTATTTT. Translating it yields CASSLGDRRGRGGVDTQYF.